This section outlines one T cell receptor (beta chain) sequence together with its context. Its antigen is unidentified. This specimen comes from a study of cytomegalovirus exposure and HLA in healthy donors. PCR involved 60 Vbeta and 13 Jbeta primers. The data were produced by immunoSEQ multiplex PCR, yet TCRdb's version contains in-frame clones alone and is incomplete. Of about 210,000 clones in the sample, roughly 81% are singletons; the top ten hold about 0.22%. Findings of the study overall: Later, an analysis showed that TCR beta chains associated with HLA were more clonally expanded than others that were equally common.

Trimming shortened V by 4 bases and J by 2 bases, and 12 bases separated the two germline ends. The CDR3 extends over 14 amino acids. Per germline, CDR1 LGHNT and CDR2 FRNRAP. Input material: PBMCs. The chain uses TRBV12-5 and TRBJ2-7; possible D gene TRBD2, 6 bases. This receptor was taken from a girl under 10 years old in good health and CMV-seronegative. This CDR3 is CASGSRREPYEQYF. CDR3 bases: TGTGCTAGTGGTTCCCGACGGGAGCCCTACGAGCAGTACTTC.